The entry below describes one TCR beta chain. This CDR3 is built from 15 residues. The V end lost 4 bases, the J end lost 0 bases, and 13 bases lay between the germline ends. Per the germline V gene, CDR1 is MNHEY and CDR2 is SVGAGI. TCRdb's copy holds only in-frame clones and misses some; the assay was immunoSEQ multiplex PCR. The profile shows 56,000 or so clones, around 95% of them singletons. The data derive from a study of technical replicates of blood from several donors. The sample consisted of PBMCs. This clonotype originated in a human donor in good health. Some clones in this sample may be carry-over from other donors' samples. The chain has TRBV6-5 and TRBJ2-7; TRBD2 is a possible D gene (7 bases). The DNA of the CDR3 is TGTGCCAGCAGTTGGGGGGGCGGGAGCTCCTACGAGCAGTACTTC. It is translated as CASSWGGGSSYEQYF.